A selection of T cell receptor beta chains follows, all from one sample in a study of blood T cell repertoires in COVID-19. Method: immunoSEQ multiplex PCR; TCRdb's copy keeps in-frame clones and lacks some. This table has under 250,000 clones, roughly 84% appearing once. Sequencing input: peripheral blood. The receptor source for this set is a human donor in a cohort sampled during active COVID-19. Both conserved end residues are part of each CDR3. A D gene is named only where the DNA matches it firmly. Clone size is stated in some rows and not others, as once, few, many or a class when expanded.

clone_size,d_call,j_call,v_call,cdr3_nt,cdr3_aa
NA,TRBD2,TRBJ2-7,TRBV7-8,TGTGCCAGCAGCTTAGAAGGACTAGCGGCTTACTCCTACGAGCAGTACTTC,CASSLEGLAAYSYEQYF
NA,NA,TRBJ1-5,TRBV18,TGTGCCAGCTCCAACCAGCCGGGGAGCAATCAGCCCCAGCATTTT,CASSNQPGSNQPQHF
NA,TRBD2,TRBJ2-1,TRBV7-9,TGTGCCAGCAGCTTAGCCGGACTAGCGGGAGGCAATGAGCAGTTCTTC,CASSLAGLAGGNEQFF
few,NA,TRBJ1-3,TRBV28,TGTGCCAGCAGCTCAGGAGGAGGTTGGGGAAACACCATATATTTT,CASSSGGGWGNTIYF
few,NA,TRBJ2-7,TRBV5-4,TGTGCCAGCAGCTTGTGGTCAGGGGACTACGAGCAGTACTTC,CASSLWSGDYEQYF
NA,NA,TRBJ1-4,TRBV5-1,TGCGCCAGCAGTAGACAACCAACTAATGAAAAACTGTTTTTT,CASSRQPTNEKLFF
NA,TRBD1,TRBJ2-1,TRBV7-9,TGTGCCAGCAGCTGGGGACAGTGGTCCAATGAGCAGTTCTTC,CASSWGQWSNEQFF
NA,NA,TRBJ1-1,TRBV15,TGTGCCACCAGCAGAGTGGTCCTCGGAGTAACTGAAGCTTTCTTT,CATSRVVLGVTEAFF
NA,NA,TRBJ2-5,TRBV5-6,TGTGCCAGCAGACTTGACAGGAGCCAAGAGACCCAGTACTTC,CASRLDRSQETQYF
NA,NA,TRBJ1-2,TRBV28,TGTGCCAGCAGTTTAGAGGGCTATGGCTACACCTTC,CASSLEGYGYTF
NA,TRBD2,TRBJ2-3,TRBV9,TGTGCCAGCAGTCCATTCCTAGCGGGAGGGTCTCTTAGCACAGATACGCAGTATTTT,CASSPFLAGGSLSTDTQYF
NA,TRBD2,TRBJ2-1,TRBV6-4,TGTGCCAGCAGTGACTTAGCGGGAGGGCCCTCGGGCGATGGGTTTGATGAGCAGTTCTTC,CASSDLAGGPSGDGFDEQFF
NA,NA,TRBJ1-3,TRBV5-1,TGCGCCAGCAGCTTGGACAGGTTCTCTGGAAACACCATATATTTT,CASSLDRFSGNTIYF
NA,TRBD1,TRBJ1-1,TRBV19,TGTGCCAGTAGCCCTCCCGGACAGGGTCACACTGAAGCTTTCTTT,CASSPPGQGHTEAFF
NA,NA,TRBJ1-3,TRBV28,TGTGCCAGCAGTTTAGTCCAGGGGGGAAACACCATATATTTT,CASSLVQGGNTIYF
NA,NA,TRBJ2-2,TRBV11-2,TGTGCCAGCAGTAGGGGACATCGGGACACCGGGGAGCTGTTTTTT,CASSRGHRDTGELFF
NA,NA,TRBJ2-7,TRBV6-5,TGTGCCAGCACTTACGGGACTGACGACGAGCAGTACTTC,CASTYGTDDEQYF
NA,TRBD2,TRBJ2-1,TRBV19,TGTGCCAGTAGTATAGTATCCAGCGGGAGAAATAATGAGCAGTTCTTC,CASSIVSSGRNNEQFF
NA,TRBD2,TRBJ2-1,TRBV18,TGTGCCAGCTCACCATTGAGCGGGGGCTACAATGAGCAGTTCTTC,CASSPLSGGYNEQFF
few,TRBD1,TRBJ1-5,TRBV19,TGTGCCAGTAAGACGGACAGGGGTCGCAATCAGCCCCAGCATTTT,CASKTDRGRNQPQHF
few,TRBD1,TRBJ1-2,TRBV3-1/TRBV3-2,TGTGCCAGCAGCCAAGATTGGACAGGTCTCTATGGCTACACCTTC,CASSQDWTGLYGYTF
NA,NA,TRBJ2-7,TRBV3-1/TRBV3-2,TGTGCCAGCAGCCTCCTCGGGGAGCAGTACTTC,CASSLLGEQYF
NA,NA,TRBJ2-5,TRBV5-6,TGTGCCAGCACATCATATACTAGTATGGAGACCCAGTACTTC,CASTSYTSMETQYF
NA,TRBD1,TRBJ2-7,TRBV5-5,TGTGCCAGCAGCTTGGTAGGGACAGGGACCATCTACGAGCAGTACTTC,CASSLVGTGTIYEQYF
NA,TRBD1,TRBJ2-7,TRBV5-1,TGCGCCAGCAGCCCGGGACAGTCCACCTACGAGCAGTACTTC,CASSPGQSTYEQYF
NA,NA,TRBJ2-3,TRBV29-1,TGCAGCGGAAGACAGCACCCCGGGACAGATACGCAGTATTTT,CSGRQHPGTDTQYF
once,NA,TRBJ1-1,TRBV7-2,TGTGCCAGCAGCTTAAAGGGGATGAACACTGAAGCTTTCTTT,CASSLKGMNTEAFF
NA,TRBD1,TRBJ1-3,TRBV7-8,TGTGCCAGCAGCCTTGGACAGGGAGGGGTAATATCTGGAAACACCATATATTTT,CASSLGQGGVISGNTIYF
NA,NA,TRBJ2-5,TRBV24-1,TGTGCCACCGCGTCAACTCAAGAGACCCAGTACTTC,CATASTQETQYF
NA,NA,TRBJ1-2,TRBV28,TGTGCCAGCAGTTTGGCTCAGATTGACAGCTTCTATGGCTACACCTTC,CASSLAQIDSFYGYTF
NA,TRBD1,TRBJ1-1,TRBV18,TGTGCCAGCTCACCCCACGAGACAGGGGGCAACACTGAAGCTTTCTTT,CASSPHETGGNTEAFF
NA,NA,TRBJ2-7,TRBV7-9,TGTGCCAGCAGCTCTCTTCCCTCCTACGAGCAGTACTTC,CASSSLPSYEQYF
NA,TRBD1,TRBJ2-2,TRBV5-6,TGTGCCAGCAGCACGCCGGGGACAGGGGGCTCCGGGGAGCTGTTTTTT,CASSTPGTGGSGELFF
NA,NA,TRBJ2-3,TRBV6-5,TGTGCCAGCAGTCAGAGGGCAGATACGCAGTATTTT,CASSQRADTQYF
few,TRBD1,TRBJ1-3,TRBV28,TGTGCCAGCAGTGAGGCGACAGGGCGGGGAAACACCATATATTTT,CASSEATGRGNTIYF
NA,NA,TRBJ2-4,TRBV19,TGTGCCAGTAGTATTATGACTGGGGGGACCAAAAACATTCAGTACTTC,CASSIMTGGTKNIQYF
once,TRBD2,TRBJ2-2,TRBV19,TGTGCCAGTAGTATTGGTCGGGAGGGCCTGAACACCGGGGAGCTGTTTTTT,CASSIGREGLNTGELFF
NA,NA,TRBJ1-1,TRBV6-5,TGTGCCAGCAGTTACTCTGGGGCCAGTAAGAGTCCTGAAGCTTTCTTT,CASSYSGASKSPEAFF
NA,TRBD1,TRBJ2-5,TRBV2,TGTGCCAGCAGGGAACAGGGGGCGCCGGGCGAGACCCAGTACTTC,CASREQGAPGETQYF
NA,NA,TRBJ2-7,TRBV29-1,TGCAGCGTGGGCTCGGGAGCCGGTTCCTACGAGCAGTACTTC,CSVGSGAGSYEQYF
once,TRBD2,TRBJ2-7,TRBV3-1/TRBV3-2,TGTGCCAGCAGCCCGCCTAGCGGGAGAAACGAGCAGTACTTC,CASSPPSGRNEQYF
once,TRBD2,TRBJ2-7,TRBV19,TGTGCCAGTAGTTTTAGCGGGGACTACGAGCAGTACTTC,CASSFSGDYEQYF
NA,TRBD1,TRBJ1-2,TRBV5-1,TGCGCCAGCAGCAGAACGCCGGGACAGAGCTATGGCTACACCTTC,CASSRTPGQSYGYTF
NA,NA,TRBJ2-4,TRBV6-2/TRBV6-3,TGTGCCAGCAGTGATCACGGACGGGACTCTCCGTACATTCAGTACTTC,CASSDHGRDSPYIQYF
NA,NA,TRBJ2-1,TRBV7-9,TGTGCCAGCAGCTTAACATACAATGAGCAGTTCTTC,CASSLTYNEQFF
NA,TRBD1,TRBJ2-7,TRBV28,TGTGCCAGCAGTTCGGGAACTGGGACAGGGGGAAACTACGAGCAGTACTTC,CASSSGTGTGGNYEQYF
NA,NA,TRBJ2-1,TRBV18,TGTGCCAGCGTAGCGGTGGCCTACAATGAGCAGTTCTTC,CASVAVAYNEQFF
NA,TRBD1,TRBJ1-1,TRBV28,TGTGCCAGCAGCACGACAGGGCACAGCACTGAAGCTTTCTTT,CASSTTGHSTEAFF
NA,NA,TRBJ2-1,TRBV2,TGTGCCAGCAGTGACCCCGCTTCGGGTGCTAAGTGGGGCTGGAATGAGCAGTTCTTC,CASSDPASGAKWGWNEQFF
NA,TRBD2,TRBJ2-5,TRBV20-1,TGCAGTGCTAGCGGGAGGGAGACCCAGTACTTC,CSASGRETQYF
once,NA,TRBJ2-4,TRBV11-2,TGTGCCAGCAGCCCAAGGCGCCAGGTGCAGGGCAAAAACATTCAGTACTTC,CASSPRRQVQGKNIQYF
NA,TRBD2,TRBJ2-7,TRBV10-2,TGCGCCAGCAGTGAACTAGCGGGAGGGCCCAACGAGCAGTACTTC,CASSELAGGPNEQYF
NA,NA,TRBJ1-4,TRBV2,TGTGCCAATGCGGGACGGCCTAGCAACAAACTGTTTTTT,CANAGRPSNKLFF
NA,NA,TRBJ2-5,TRBV5-6,TGTGCCAGCAGCTCCTATAGTGCGGGGAAGGAGACCCAGTACTTC,CASSSYSAGKETQYF
NA,TRBD1,TRBJ1-5,TRBV3-1/TRBV3-2,TGTGCCAGCAGCCGGGACAGAGACAATCAGCCCCAGCATTTT,CASSRDRDNQPQHF
NA,TRBD2,TRBJ2-1,TRBV5-4,TGTGCCAGCAGCTTTGCAGCGGGAGGGCCGGGTGTTGAGCAGTTCTTC,CASSFAAGGPGVEQFF
NA,TRBD2,TRBJ2-7,TRBV4-1,TGCGCCAGCAGCCATGGCGGGAGGGCCTACGAGCAGTACTTC,CASSHGGRAYEQYF